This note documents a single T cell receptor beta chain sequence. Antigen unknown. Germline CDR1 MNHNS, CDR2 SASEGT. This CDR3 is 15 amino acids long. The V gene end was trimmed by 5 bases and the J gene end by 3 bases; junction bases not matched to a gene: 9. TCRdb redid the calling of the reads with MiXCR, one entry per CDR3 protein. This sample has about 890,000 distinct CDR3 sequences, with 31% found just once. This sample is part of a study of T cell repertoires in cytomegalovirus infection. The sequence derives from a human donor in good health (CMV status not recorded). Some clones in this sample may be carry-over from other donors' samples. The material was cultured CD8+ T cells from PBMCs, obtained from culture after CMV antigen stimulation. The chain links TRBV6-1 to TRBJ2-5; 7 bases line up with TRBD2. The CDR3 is CASSSAPSGEETQYF. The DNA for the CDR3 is TGTGCCAGCAGTTCCGCTCCTAGCGGAGAAGAGACCCAGTACTTC.